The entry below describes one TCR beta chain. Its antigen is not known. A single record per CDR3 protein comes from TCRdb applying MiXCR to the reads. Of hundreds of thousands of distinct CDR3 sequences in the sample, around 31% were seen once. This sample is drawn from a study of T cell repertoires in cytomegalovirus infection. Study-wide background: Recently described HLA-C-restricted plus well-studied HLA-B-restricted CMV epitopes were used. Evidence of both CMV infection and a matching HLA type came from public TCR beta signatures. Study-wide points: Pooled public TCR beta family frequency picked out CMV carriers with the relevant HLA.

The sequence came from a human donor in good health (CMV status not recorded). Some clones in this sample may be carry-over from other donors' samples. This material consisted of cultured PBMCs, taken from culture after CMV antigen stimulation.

The CDR3 nucleotides are TGTGCTAGTGGTTCAGGGGCACCCAATCAGCCCCAGCATTTT. Its translation: CASGSGAPNQPQHF. V usage is TRBV12-5 and J usage is TRBJ1-5; D perhaps matches TRBD1 (6 bases). Germline V gives CDR1 LGHNT, CDR2 FRNRAP. With 4 bases removed from V and 3 bases from J, the gap between germline ends came to 10 bases. The CDR3 consists of 14 residues.